The T cell receptor (beta chain) described here comes from a study of T cells in Graves' hyperthyroidism and ophthalmopathy. Trimming removed 4 bases at V and 3 bases at J, with 9 bases between. This CDR3 is 14 amino acids long. In germline, CDR1 is LGHDT, CDR2 YNNKEL (reference sequence). Many counts were recorded for this clonotype. Template material for amplifying TCR beta CDR3 regions consisted of RNA transcripts. Primed by the HTBI set, a first-round RT-PCR was run on the TCR CDR3. Via MiXCR, TCRdb re-called the multiplex PCR reads, giving one row per CDR3 protein. The sample holds about 700,000 distinct CDR3 sequences, about 14% seen once.

The sample was blood. The sequence was collected from a woman aged 18-35 years with Graves' hyperthyroidism. The chain is built from TRBV3-1 and TRBJ2-2, with a tentative D call TRBD2 (6 bases). Here the CDR3 reads CASSPGTHTGELFF. In nucleotides, the CDR3 is TGTGCCAGCAGCCCCGGGACTCACACCGGGGAGCTGTTTTTT.